This TCR beta chain originates from a study of OX40 agonist ivuxolimab in advanced cancers. Study summary: Therapy given before enrollment (anti-PD-1, anti-PD-L1 or anti-CTLA-4) was allowed, and over 35% had some.

Study-level findings and limits: Clonal expansion was seen in CD4+ and CD8+ blood T cells by week 6 at 0.1 to 3.0 mg/kg. CD8+ T cells (on average) carried more expanded clones than CD4+ T cells.

Profiled with immunoSEQ multiplex PCR; TCRdb holds only in-frame clones, not every one. The sample carries approximately 45,000 clones, approximately 83% recorded once. About this clone itself: Its specificity is not known.

It was autoimmune disease history or systemic immunosuppression that excluded patients. The receptor was isolated from an adult with an advanced solid tumor such as melanoma, head and neck, liver or kidney cancer. The starting material was CD4+ or CD8+ T cells sorted from blood, obtained in a trial of the OX40 agonist ivuxolimab.

This CDR3 reads CASSFAAGYGYTF. DNA of the CDR3: TGTGCCAGCAGTTTTGCGGCAGGGTATGGCTACACCTTC. This chain connects TRBV27 to TRBJ1-2; perhaps TRBD1 as D (5 bases). CDR1 is MNHEY and CDR2 is SMNVEV in the germline V gene (reference sequence). V dropped 3 bases and J dropped 5 bases, with 10 bases sitting between them. There are 13 residues in the CDR3.